This T cell receptor beta chain came from a study of blood T cell repertoires in COVID-19. Across the whole study: Spain, Italy and the United States supplied samples that represented acute and convalescent COVID-19. PBMCs, B-cell-depleted T cells, or T cells provided the cDNA or gDNA that made up the material.

There are 14 residues in the CDR3. Per the germline V gene, CDR1 is MNHEY and CDR2 is SMNVEV (reference sequence). V was shortened by 3 bases and J by 10 bases, with 18 bases between the two germline ends. Per the original data handling: The assay estimated nucleated cells by amplifying reference gene primers. Repertoires were generated with immunoSEQ multiplex PCR, while TCRdb's copy carries only in-frame clones and drops some. The V and J calls and the clone size are those of that table, but D and trimming were determined from the DNA. The data contain around 120,000 clones, approximately 70% of them singletons.

This rearrangement joins TRBV27 to TRBJ1-1; D not resolved. The sample was peripheral blood. The sequence came from a human donor with acute or convalescent COVID-19. The donor label of this sample is uncertain. The CDR3 coding sequence is TGTGCCAGCAGTTTCCGGGTTGGGTGGGGAGGAGCTTTCTTT. Encoded protein: CASSFRVGWGGAFF.